One and the same sample provided the 10 T cell receptor beta chains below, sequenced in a study of T-cell reconstitution after alpha-beta-depleted transplantation in children. Unique molecular identifiers tagged the TCRbeta library. A single record per CDR3 protein comes from TCRdb applying MiXCR to the PCR reads. The sample lists hundreds of thousands of distinct CDR3 sequences, 13% occurring once. Sequencing used PBMCs, mostly from graft donor cells, obtained 360 days after TCRalphabeta/CD19-depleted stem cell transplant. The origin of the receptors is a male patient aged 10-17 years who had a stem cell transplant for acute myeloid leukemia, so the T cells may come from the graft donor.

The genes are TRBV10-3 and TRBJ2-7, with 7 bases lining up with TRBD2. The CDR3 has 14 residues. Germline CDR1 ENHRY, CDR2 SYGVKD. Trimming took 10 bases from V and 4 from J; bases not matched to a gene: 13. CDR3: CATHRGLEGYEQYF. The DNA for the CDR3 is TGTGCCACACACCGAGGACTAGAAGGGTACGAGCAGTACTTC.

This clonotype was seen ten or more times. The chain joins TRBV29-1 to TRBJ2-5; D is unresolved. V lost 7 bases and J lost 4, with 10 bases in between. Germline CDR1 and CDR2: SQVTM and ANQGSEA. The CDR3 loop spans 11 amino acids. The CDR3 nucleotides read TGCAGCGACCTCCCTGGAGAGACCCAGTACTTC. Its protein is CSDLPGETQYF.

Many counts were recorded for this clonotype. This chain joins TRBV12-3 or TRBV12-4 and TRBJ1-2; unclear D gene. The CDR3 sequence is 14 residues long. Between the trimmed V and J ends, which lost 3 bases and 0 bases, there was a span of 8 bases. The DNA of the CDR3 is TGTGCCAGCAGTTTGAAAGTAACTAACTATGGCTACACCTTC. This translates into CASSLKVTNYGYTF.

This clonotype was observed at least ten times. The genes are TRBV15 and TRBJ2-1, with 10 positions matching TRBD1. The CDR3 has 18 amino acids. CDR1 LNHNV and CDR2 YYDKDF come from the germline V gene (reference sequence). V lost 0 bases and J lost 10; bases outside the gene matches: 15. The CDR3 loop reads CATSRDYLLGTGEGEQFF. The CDR3 nucleotides are TGTGCCACCAGCAGAGACTACTTATTAGGGACAGGGGAAGGGGAGCAGTTCTTC.

This sequence joins TRBV20-1 and TRBJ1-1; D is ambiguous. Trimming took 1 base from V and 3 from J, leaving 9 bases between them. Germline values: CDR1 DFQATT, CDR2 SNEGSKA (reference sequence). This CDR3 is built from 13 residues. CDR3 DNA sequence: TGCAGTGCTAGAGTTCGCGGGGACACTGAAGCTTTCTTT. Translating gives CSARVRGDTEAFF.

This clonotype was observed a few times. V usage is TRBV27 and J usage is TRBJ2-7; TRBD1 agrees at 7 bases. The V segment lost 3 bases and the J segment 6 bases; nucleotides outside the gene matches: 5. Germline V gene sequence: CDR1 MNHEY, CDR2 SMNVEV (reference sequence). CDR3 length: 13 residues. CDR3 amino acids: CASSFSTGTEQYF. The DNA of the CDR3 is TGTGCCAGCAGTTTCTCGACAGGGACCGAGCAGTACTTC.

This clonotype was counted a few times. The rearrangement joins TRBV7-2 to TRBJ2-7; no firm D call. Looked up from germline, CDR1 is SGHTA and CDR2 is FQGNSA. The CDR3 is 13 residues long. V was cut by 5 bases and J by 2 bases, with 10 bases left in between. CDR3 nucleotides: TGTGCCAGCAGCCGCTTGGGGACCTACGAGCAGTACTTC. Its translation: CASSRLGTYEQYF.

The table lists this clonotype with many counts. J is TRBJ2-1 and V is TRBV5-1; D is ambiguous. The CDR3 totals 14 residues. In germline, CDR1 is SGHRS, CDR2 YFSETQ. The V end lost 4 bases, the J end lost 6 bases, and 14 bases lay between the germline ends. The CDR3 here is CASSPDQVGNEQFF. The CDR3 DNA follows: TGCGCCAGCAGCCCCGACCAGGTGGGCAATGAGCAGTTCTTC.

This clonotype appeared many times. V usage is TRBV5-1 and J usage is TRBJ2-7; D ambiguous. Trimming took off 6 bases at V and 6 bases at J, with 10 bases between the two ends. The germline gives CDR1 SGHRS, CDR2 YFSETQ. The CDR3 is 11 amino acids. The chain's CDR3 is CASIPPREQYF. The CDR3 region has the DNA TGCGCCAGCATACCCCCTCGCGAGCAGTACTTC.

In this sample, this clonotype turned up many times. The V call is TRBV12-3 or TRBV12-4, the J call TRBJ2-5, with 12 bases identical to TRBD2. This CDR3 has 16 amino acids. The junction had 6 bases not matched to a gene; V was cut back by 5 bases and J by 2 bases. The CDR3 region is CASSLRLAGAQETQYF. The DNA for the CDR3 is TGTGCCAGCAGTCTCAGACTAGCGGGAGCTCAAGAGACCCAGTACTTC.